The text below deals with one T cell receptor (beta chain). These data come from a study of blood T cell repertoires in COVID-19. Generated by immunoSEQ multiplex PCR, the TCRdb table keeps only in-frame clones and is missing some. In the table there are about 220,000 clones, around 89% of which are singletons. This CDR3 is 17 amino acids long. J was trimmed by 7 bases and V by 0 bases; bases with no gene match: 11. Germline CDR1 is KGHSH and CDR2 is LQKENI. The sequence derives from a woman aged 30 to 39 who had recovered from COVID-19. This chain links TRBV18 with TRBJ2-1, with 8 bases fitting TRBD2. The material sequenced was PBMCs or T cells enriched from blood (not recorded which). This CDR3 is CASSPPVGGGGSNEQFF. For the CDR3, the DNA is TGTGCCAGCTCACCACCGGTCGGGGGGGGCGGATCTAATGAGCAGTTCTTC.